The present T cell receptor (beta chain) was sequenced within a study of T cells in Graves' hyperthyroidism and ophthalmopathy. V was clipped by 5 bases and J by 4 bases, with 14 bases between them. This CDR3 spans 14 amino acids. Amplification of TCR beta CDR3 regions used RNA as the template. Researchers ran a first-round RT-PCR on the TCR CDR3 using the HTBI primer set. MiXCR was run by TCRdb on the multiplex PCR reads, yielding one entry per CDR3 protein. The sample has roughly 380,000 distinct CDR3 sequences, about 18% seen once; the top ten hold 3% to 4.5%. This clonotype has a count of ten or more.

The V and J genes are TRBV12-3 or TRBV12-4 and TRBJ1-1; D not resolved. Sequencing input: blood. The sequence came from a woman under 30 with Graves' hyperthyroidism. In nucleotides, the CDR3 is TGTGCCAGCAGTCGGGCAGAAGGTGGCACTGAAGCTTTCTTT. Translating gives CASSRAEGGTEAFF.